These T cell receptor beta chains were read from a single sample in a study of blood T cell repertoires in COVID-19. Sequencing was performed with immunoSEQ multiplex PCR; in TCRdb, only in-frame clones are kept and a portion is missing. Among 70,000 or so clones, 76% were seen once, and the ten largest hold approximately 15%. The sequenced sample was peripheral blood. The receptors shown here come from a man aged 60 to 75 with COVID-19, enrolled during active disease. Both conserved end residues are part of each CDR3. The D gene is left open where the match is weak. Not all rows give a size; the values are once, few, many and, for expanded clones, a class.

D gene,V gene,J gene,clone size,CDR3 protein
NA,TRBV28,TRBJ1-1,once,CASSSGTLLVKNEAFF
TRBD2,TRBV11-3,TRBJ2-7,NA,CASSLLGAGAHEQYF
NA,TRBV27,TRBJ2-3,NA,CASRAGVPTDTQYF
NA,TRBV6-5,TRBJ1-3,NA,CASSGVSSGNTIYF
TRBD1,TRBV5-1,TRBJ2-7,NA,CASSSSTPGQGGEQYF
NA,TRBV25-1,TRBJ1-6,NA,CASSFNNNSPLHF
TRBD1,TRBV19,TRBJ1-4,NA,CASSIAGGDEKLFF
NA,TRBV3-1/TRBV3-2,TRBJ2-5,NA,CASSQDRTYGGTQYF
NA,TRBV6-5,TRBJ2-3,NA,CASRTGFSGDTQYF
TRBD1,TRBV28,TRBJ1-5,few,CASSFLDRVDQPQHF
NA,TRBV5-4,TRBJ2-7,NA,CASSPPPGSSYEQYF
NA,TRBV6-1,TRBJ2-7,NA,CASSENWTGVYEQYF
TRBD2,TRBV7-9,TRBJ2-7,NA,CASSLAPSGSTYF
TRBD1,TRBV18,TRBJ2-5,NA,CASSLGQAQETQYF
NA,TRBV2,TRBJ1-1,NA,CASRSRQRLNTEAFF
NA,TRBV2,TRBJ2-5,NA,CASRQYQETQYF
NA,TRBV25-1,TRBJ2-2,once,CASSEYGQGGTGELFF
NA,TRBV20-1,TRBJ2-1,NA,CSASGVAEQIYNEQFF
NA,TRBV3-1/TRBV3-2,TRBJ2-3,NA,CASGRTGSSTDTQYF
NA,TRBV9,TRBJ2-6,NA,CASSALGSGANVLTF
NA,TRBV11-1,TRBJ2-7,NA,CASSLQGNREQYF
NA,TRBV29-1,TRBJ2-6,NA,CSVEPRAGDLLAGANVLTF
NA,TRBV19,TRBJ2-1,once,CASSISTGKSYNEQFF
NA,TRBV28,TRBJ2-1,NA,CASSLSAGGSYNEQFF
NA,TRBV15,TRBJ2-3,few,CATSRPAQGRTDTQYF
TRBD1,TRBV5-5,TRBJ1-6,once,CASSLSGTGRGSPLHF
NA,TRBV3-1/TRBV3-2,TRBJ1-2,NA,CASSQDRGYGYTF
TRBD1,TRBV6-2/TRBV6-3,TRBJ1-4,NA,CASSLDRGKLFF
NA,TRBV27,TRBJ2-1,NA,CASSMSSYNEQFF
NA,TRBV6-5,TRBJ1-2,NA,CASSQGPYGYTF
NA,TRBV4-1,TRBJ1-2,once,CASSQDRGWVDYGYTF
TRBD1,TRBV2,TRBJ1-5,NA,CASSRDSVSSNQPQHF
NA,TRBV19,TRBJ2-7,few,CASSWEASTYEQYF
NA,TRBV4-1,TRBJ1-6,NA,CASSLYSRESPLHF
NA,TRBV2,TRBJ2-5,NA,CASSELRQETQYF
NA,TRBV30,TRBJ1-6,few,CAWSERRGPLHF
TRBD2,TRBV28,TRBJ2-5,NA,CASSPSTSGGASGTQYF
NA,TRBV7-2,TRBJ1-2,few,CASSSTDSNYGYTF
NA,TRBV2,TRBJ1-2,NA,CATSTDNYGYTF
NA,TRBV18,TRBJ2-6,NA,CASSPGSSGANVLTF
NA,TRBV5-5,TRBJ1-5,NA,CASSEGGGGYQPQHF